This is a list of T cell receptor beta chains from one sample in a study of T cell changes during pregnancy in multiple sclerosis. Sequencing used immunoSEQ multiplex PCR; TCRdb keeps in-frame clones, though not all of them. The sample contains about 62,000 clones, about 92% of which appear only once. Here the sequenced sample was peripheral blood, taken in the second trimester of pregnancy. Receptor source: a female donor in good health, enrolled as a control in a pregnancy study. The CDR3 runs from the conserved cysteine through the conserved F or W. Each record gives: clone size, V gene, D gene, J gene, CDR3 protein, CDR3 DNA. D genes are given only for firm matches. Some rows have no size entry. The others give once, few or many, or a class for an expanded clone.

-	TRBV4-2	TRBD2	TRBJ2-2	CASSQDGGLANTGELFF	TGTGCCAGCAGCCAAGATGGGGGACTAGCGAACACCGGGGAGCTGTTTTTT
-	TRBV6-5	TRBD2	TRBJ2-5	CASRRTSGRQETQYF	TGTGCCAGCAGAAGGACTAGCGGCCGCCAAGAGACCCAGTACTTC
-	TRBV27	-	TRBJ2-1	CASSLYAAGYEQFF	TGTGCCAGCAGTTTATACGCGGCCGGCTATGAGCAGTTCTTC
-	TRBV2	TRBD1	TRBJ1-5	CASRSDRGQGVIQPQHF	TGTGCCAGCAGGTCGGATCGCGGACAGGGAGTCATTCAGCCCCAGCATTTT
-	TRBV18	TRBD2	TRBJ2-7	CASSPGLADEQYF	TGTGCCAGCTCACCGGGACTAGCCGACGAGCAGTACTTC
-	TRBV30	TRBD1	TRBJ2-2	CAWNGIRTGLAGELFF	TGTGCCTGGAACGGTATCAGGACAGGGCTGGCCGGGGAGCTGTTTTTT
-	TRBV5-1	-	TRBJ2-5	CASSTGTAQETQYF	TGCGCCAGCTCCACTGGGACTGCACAAGAGACCCAGTACTTC
-	TRBV5-1	TRBD1	TRBJ2-3	CASSFGRTGGTDTQYF	TGCGCCAGCAGCTTTGGCAGGACAGGGGGCACAGATACGCAGTATTTT
-	TRBV27	-	TRBJ2-7	CASSFRTRLGYGSPSYEQYF	TGTGCCAGCAGTTTTAGGACCCGATTGGGGTACGGGAGTCCGAGCTACGAGCAGTACTTC
-	TRBV7-9	-	TRBJ2-4	CASSTNSGENIQYF	TGTGCCAGCAGCACAAATAGCGGAGAAAACATTCAGTACTTC
-	TRBV7-8	TRBD2	TRBJ2-7	CASSLGSGGPYEQYF	TGTGCCAGCAGCTTGGGGAGCGGGGGCCCCTACGAGCAGTACTTC
-	TRBV5-4	-	TRBJ2-2	CASSPSPRGANTGELFF	TGTGCCAGCAGCCCCTCCCCGCGGGGTGCGAACACCGGGGAGCTGTTTTTT
-	TRBV30	-	TRBJ1-1	CAWSVAAGDTEAFF	TGTGCCTGGAGTGTGGCTGCGGGTGACACTGAAGCTTTCTTT
-	TRBV6-5	-	TRBJ1-1	CASSYSSARGGTEAFF	TGTGCCAGCAGTTACTCATCGGCGCGAGGAGGCACTGAAGCTTTCTTT
-	TRBV21-1	-	TRBJ1-5	CASSKDWEGNQPQHF	TGTGCCAGCAGCAAAGATTGGGAGGGGAATCAGCCCCAGCATTTT
-	TRBV6-4	TRBD2	TRBJ2-3	CASSPNGLETDTQYF	TGTGCCAGCAGCCCTAATGGACTAGAAACAGATACGCAGTATTTT
once	TRBV9	-	TRBJ2-5	CASSAQVGRETQYF	TGTGCCAGCAGTGCCCAAGTGGGCCGAGAGACCCAGTACTTC
-	TRBV30	-	TRBJ2-5	CAWKTGGETQYF	TGTGCCTGGAAGACAGGTGGGGAGACCCAGTACTTC
-	TRBV19	TRBD1	TRBJ1-2	CASSRDRAYGYTF	TGTGCCAGTTCCCGGGACAGGGCCTATGGCTACACCTTC
-	TRBV28	TRBD2	TRBJ2-4	CASSLSKGLAEPLAKNIQYF	TGTGCCAGCAGTTTATCTAAAGGACTAGCGGAGCCTTTAGCCAAAAACATTCAGTACTTC
-	TRBV29-1	TRBD2	TRBJ2-5	CSVELSGGAIETQYF	TGCAGCGTTGAATTAAGCGGGGGGGCCATAGAGACCCAGTACTTC
-	TRBV7-3	-	TRBJ2-1	CASSFSGGYNEQFF	TGTGCCAGCAGCTTCAGCGGAGGTTACAATGAGCAGTTCTTC
medium-sized	TRBV28	-	TRBJ1-4	CASSRAMTSEKLFF	TGTGCCAGCAGCAGGGCTATGACAAGTGAAAAACTGTTTTTT
once	TRBV9	-	TRBJ1-2	CASSSNQATLSGYTF	TGTGCCAGCAGCTCAAACCAGGCGACACTTTCCGGCTACACCTTC
-	TRBV4-1	-	TRBJ2-1	CASSQDPGNEQFF	TGCGCCAGCAGCCAAGATCCGGGGAATGAGCAGTTCTTC
-	TRBV5-1	TRBD2	TRBJ2-1	CASSSGLGDEQFF	TGCGCCAGCAGCTCGGGACTAGGCGATGAGCAGTTCTTC
-	TRBV28	TRBD2	TRBJ2-3	CASSFRGGGDTQYF	TGTGCCAGCAGTTTCCGGGGGGGCGGAGATACGCAGTATTTT
-	TRBV7-3	-	TRBJ1-2	CASSLTGDLSYGYTF	TGTGCCAGCAGCTTAACAGGGGACTTATCGTATGGCTACACCTTC
once	TRBV6-6	-	TRBJ2-3	CASSYEAIDTQYF	TGTGCCAGCAGTTACGAAGCTATAGATACGCAGTATTTT
-	TRBV27	TRBD2	TRBJ2-3	CASRLAGTDTQYF	TGTGCCAGCAGGCTAGCGGGTACAGATACGCAGTATTTT
-	TRBV28	-	TRBJ2-1	CASRPAGKGDEQFF	TGTGCCAGCAGGCCGGCGGGCAAGGGGGATGAGCAGTTCTTC
-	TRBV7-2	-	TRBJ2-5	CASSFNPGLETQYF	TGTGCCAGCAGCTTTAACCCCGGTTTGGAGACCCAGTACTTC
-	TRBV7-9	-	TRBJ2-7	CASSLGQVEQYF	TGTGCCAGCAGCTTGGGGCAGGTCGAGCAGTACTTC
few	TRBV12-5	TRBD1	TRBJ1-2	CASGQGDYGYTF	TGTGCTAGTGGTCAGGGGGACTATGGCTACACCTTC
-	TRBV4-3	TRBD1	TRBJ1-3	CASSQETGSGGNTIYF	TGCGCCAGCAGCCAAGAGACAGGGTCGGGAGGAAACACCATATATTTT
-	TRBV9	-	TRBJ1-3	CASSVERGTGNTIYF	TGTGCCAGCAGCGTAGAGAGGGGGACTGGAAACACCATATATTTT
-	TRBV10-3	TRBD2	TRBJ2-3	CAITSQTSGDTQYF	TGTGCCATCACTTCACAGACTAGCGGAGATACGCAGTATTTT
-	TRBV28	-	TRBJ2-5	CASSAMRDQEAQYF	TGTGCCAGCAGCGCTATGAGGGATCAAGAGGCCCAGTACTTC
-	TRBV15	TRBD2	TRBJ2-7	CATSKPGLGPYEQYF	TGTGCCACCAGCAAACCGGGACTAGGGCCCTACGAGCAGTACTTC
once	TRBV12-5	TRBD2	TRBJ2-1	CASGSHGRGVNNEQFF	TGTGCTAGTGGTTCCCACGGGAGGGGAGTCAACAATGAGCAGTTCTTC
-	TRBV9	-	TRBJ1-1	CASSVSGGNTEAFF	TGTGCCAGCAGCGTTTCGGGGGGCAACACTGAAGCTTTCTTT
once	TRBV7-8	-	TRBJ2-7	CASSATGSPGWPYEQYF	TGTGCCAGCAGCGCGACCGGGAGCCCTGGGTGGCCCTACGAGCAGTACTTC